These 27 T cell receptor beta chains were sequenced from one sample in a study of T cells after yellow fever vaccination. In TCRdb, the 5' RACE reads were re-called with MiXCR into one record per CDR3 protein. The sample holds hundreds of thousands of distinct CDR3 sequences, about a fifth seen once. The input for sequencing was PBMCs, taken roughly 23 days after the first yellow fever vaccination. These receptors came from a man younger than 35 who received the YFV17D yellow fever vaccine.

This clonotype has only a few counts. The J gene is TRBJ1-1, the V gene TRBV20-1, with TRBD1 matching over 9 bases. With 6 bases clipped from V and 3 bases from J, the junction kept 8 bases outside the gene matches. The CDR3 extends over 14 amino acids. Germline assignment: CDR1 DFQATT and CDR2 SNEGSKA (reference sequence). The CDR3 is CSALGQGRDTEAFF. The CDR3 coding sequence is TGCAGTGCCCTCGGACAGGGGCGGGACACTGAAGCTTTCTTT.

This clonotype was seen a few times. The CDR3 protein is CSATAGVTTQYF. As DNA, the CDR3 is TGCAGTGCGACAGCCGGGGTCACGACCCAGTACTTC. This chain uses TRBV20-1 with TRBJ2-5; the D call may be TRBD1 or TRBD2 (5 bases each). The V and J ends lost 6 bases and 7 bases respectively, with 15 bases between them. This CDR3 is 12 amino acids long. Germline V CDR1 and CDR2: DFQATT, SNEGSKA (reference sequence).

The rearrangement uses TRBV19 and TRBJ1-2; D is uncertain. Germline V gives CDR1 LNHDA, CDR2 SQIVND (reference sequence). The V and J ends lost 2 bases and 0 bases respectively, with 7 bases between them. This CDR3 has 14 amino acids. The CDR3: CASSIPTANYGYTF. CDR3 DNA sequence: TGTGCCAGTAGTATACCGACGGCTAACTATGGCTACACCTTC.

CDR3 DNA: TGTGCCAGCAGTTTTGTCCCGGGTGGCTACACCTTC. This encodes CASSFVPGGYTF. The rearrangement links TRBV12-3 or TRBV12-4 to TRBJ1-2; D gene uncertain. V lost 3 bases and J lost 7, with 9 bases in between. The length of the CDR3 is 12 residues.

The rearrangement joins TRBV21-1 to TRBJ2-3; TRBD2 is the table's D call and was not checked against the DNA. TRBV21-1 is given as a pseudogene. This CDR3 is 17 amino acids long. The CDR3 loop is CASSTGLAGGSPDTQYF. The CDR3 DNA reads TGTGCCAGCAGCACCGGACTAGCGGGGGGTAGCCCAGATACGCAGTATTTT.

This clonotype was seen ten or more times. The DNA of the CDR3 is TGCGCCAGCAGCCTCTCAACTCCGCGACAGGCTAGGGATGAAAAACTGTTTTTT. Protein: CASSLSTPRQARDEKLFF. V gene TRBV4-1 combines with J gene TRBJ1-4, with a possible D match to TRBD1 (6 bases). Germline V lookup: CDR1 MGHRA, CDR2 YSYEKL. The CDR3 has 18 amino acids. Deletions cut 4 bases from V and 6 bases from J, with 24 bases between.

This clonotype has only a few counts. The CDR3 nucleotides are TGTGCCAGCATGCCGTCAGTGGCTGGGTCACCCCTCCACTTT. Amino acid sequence: CASMPSVAGSPLHF. The rearrangement joins TRBV11-2 to TRBJ1-6; D not resolved. There are 14 residues in the CDR3. V was cut by 7 bases and J by 10 bases, with 17 bases left in between. Looked up from germline, CDR1 is SGHAT and CDR2 is FQNNGV. The whole variable domain, filled in from reference TRBV11-2 and TRBJ1-6, reads EAGVAQSPRYKIIEKRQSVAFWCNPISGHATLYWYQQILGQGPKLLIQFQNNGVVDDSQLPKDRFSAERLKGVDSTLKIQPAKLEDSAVYLCASMPSVAGSPLHFGNGTRLTVT.

On this clonotype: Sequence at one end of the junction differs from germline and may be a read error. The V call is TRBV11-2, the J call TRBJ2-1; D might be TRBD2 (6 bases). The germline V gene encodes CDR1 SGHAT and CDR2 FQNNGV. The CDR3 loop spans 12 amino acids. CDR3: CASSGGSDELFF. The CDR3 DNA is TGTGCCAGCAGCGGGGGGTCCGATGAGCTGTTCTTC.

The CDR3, as DNA: TGTGCCAGCAGCTTAGCTGGCTCCGGGGATACGCAGTATTTT. Its protein is CASSLAGSGDTQYF. The chain is built from TRBV7-2 and TRBJ2-3, with D uncertain. The germline V and J ends were trimmed by 0 bases and 6 bases, with 10 bases remaining between them. The CDR3 totals 14 residues. CDR1 and CDR2 from the germline V gene are SGHTA and FQGNSA.

This clonotype showed up just a few times. The V call is TRBV2, the J call TRBJ2-3; 9 nucleotides match TRBD2. The CDR3 covers 15 residues. V dropped 3 bases and J dropped 5; count of bases not matched to a gene: 6. CDR1 and CDR2 from the germline V gene are SNHLY and FYNNEI. The CDR3 sequence is CASSDEAGGLDTQYF. CDR3 bases: TGTGCCAGCAGTGATGAAGCGGGGGGCCTAGATACGCAGTATTTT. Supplemented by reference TRBV2 and TRBJ2-3, the full variable domain reads EPEVTQTPSHQVTQMGQEVILRCVPISNHLYFYWYRQILGQKVEFLVSFYNNEISEKSEIFDDQFSVERPDGSNFTLKIRSTKLEDSAMYFCASSDEAGGLDTQYFGPGTRLTVL.

This clonotype was detected only a few times. J is TRBJ2-7 and V is TRBV10-3; D may be TRBD1 (5 bases). The CDR3 runs 13 residues. The V and J ends lost 3 bases and 0 bases respectively, with 6 bases between them. CDR1 is ENHRY, CDR2 SYGVKD, per germline. In nucleotides, the CDR3 is TGTGCCATCAGTGAAGACAGCTCCTACGAGCAGTACTTC. The encoded protein is CAISEDSSYEQYF.

This sequence joins TRBV5-6 and TRBJ2-5; the match to TRBD2 covers 7 bases. Germline values: CDR1 SGHDT, CDR2 YYEEEE. V shed 0 bases and J 10 bases; nucleotides not matched to a gene: 9. The CDR3 covers 14 residues. The CDR3 nucleotides read TGTGCCAGCAGCTTGGCCGACCCCGGGAGGAGCCAGTACTTC. Encoded protein: CASSLADPGRSQYF.

This sequence joins TRBV7-9 and TRBJ2-2; D perhaps matches TRBD1 (5 bases). Germline values: CDR1 SEHNR, CDR2 FQNEAQ (reference sequence). CDR3 length: 16 residues. Deletions cut 5 bases from V and 2 bases from J, with 15 bases between. CDR3 in DNA: TGTGCCAGCAGCCCTGGACAAGCTGGAAACACCGGGGAGCTGTTTTTT. Translating it yields CASSPGQAGNTGELFF.

This sequence joins TRBV5-1 and TRBJ2-1; maybe TRBD2 (5 bases). The V end was cut by 0 bases, the J end by 9 bases, with 13 bases between. The length of the CDR3 is 14 residues. CDR1 and CDR2 from the germline V gene are SGHRS and YFSETQ. The CDR3 reads CASSLGLQAGEQFF. In nucleotides, the CDR3 is TGCGCCAGCAGCTTGGGCCTCCAGGCGGGTGAGCAGTTCTTC.

This clonotype appeared a few times. V is TRBV7-3 and J is TRBJ2-2; D is unresolved. V lost 1 base and J lost 1, with 7 bases in between. This CDR3 has 15 residues. The germline CDR1 and CDR2 sequences are SGHTA and FQGTGA. In nucleotides, the CDR3 is TGTGCCAGCAGCTTAAGTTCACGGAACACCGGGGAGCTGTTTTTT. This codes for CASSLSSRNTGELFF.

This clonotype was counted between two and nine times. The V call is TRBV19, the J call TRBJ2-6; D is unresolved. Trimming cost V 3 bases and J 0 bases, with 6 bases left between them. Germline V lookup: CDR1 LNHDA, CDR2 SQIVND (reference sequence). The CDR3 loop spans 15 amino acids. Here the CDR3 DNA reads TGTGCCAGTAGTATCGGGCTCTCTGGGGCCAACGTCCTGACTTTC. As protein: CASSIGLSGANVLTF.

In this sample, this clonotype turned up a few times. This rearrangement joins TRBV15 to TRBJ2-3; no definite D call. CDR1 LNHNV and CDR2 YYDKDF come from the germline V gene (reference sequence). Trimming cost V 0 bases and J 3 bases, with 7 bases left between them. CDR3 length equals 14 residues. The CDR3 DNA is TGTGCCACCAGCAGAGATGGCTATACAGATACGCAGTATTTT. Translating it yields CATSRDGYTDTQYF.

A few counts support this clonotype. This CDR3 reads CASDMGPFVGNQPQHF. CDR3 DNA: TGTGCTAGTGATATGGGCCCCTTCGTGGGCAATCAGCCCCAGCATTTT. V usage is TRBV12-5 and J usage is TRBJ1-5; D not certain. Germline V gene lookup returns CDR1 LGHNT and CDR2 FRNRAP. V dropped 7 bases and J dropped 2 bases, with 18 bases sitting between them. This CDR3 is built from 16 residues.

J is TRBJ2-3 and V is TRBV19, with 9 bases fitting TRBD2. V gave up 6 bases and J gave up 4 bases; unmatched junction bases: 11. This CDR3 comprises 16 residues. Germline-derived CDR1 and CDR2 are LNHDA and SQIVND (reference sequence). The chain's CDR3 is CASRGWPSGASDTQYF. CDR3 sequence (DNA): TGTGCCAGTAGGGGATGGCCTAGCGGGGCGTCAGATACGCAGTATTTT.

The chain joins TRBV7-2 to TRBJ1-6; the D is unclear. Trimming stripped 3 bases from V and 7 bases from J, with 7 bases between. There are 13 residues in the CDR3. Germline-derived CDR1 and CDR2 are SGHTA and FQGNSA. The CDR3 region has the DNA TGTGCCAGCAGCTTTCGCCAAAATTCACCCCTCCACTTT. Amino acid sequence: CASSFRQNSPLHF. Full variable domain (remainder filled in from reference TRBV7-2 and TRBJ1-6): GAGVSQSPSNKVTEKGKDVELRCDPISGHTALYWYRQSLGQGLEFLIYFQGNSAPDKSGLPSDRFSAERTGGSVSTLTIQRTQQEDSAVYLCASSFRQNSPLHFGNGTRLTVT.

This clonotype was counted only a few times. The chain links TRBV7-9 to TRBJ2-4; TRBD2 is a possible D gene (7 bases). Trimming shortened V by 3 bases and J by 8 bases, and 11 bases separated the two germline ends. Germline values: CDR1 SEHNR, CDR2 FQNEAQ (reference sequence). The CDR3 loop spans 13 amino acids. The CDR3 loop reads CASSLEGGDIQYF. CDR3 nucleotides: TGTGCCAGCAGCTTGGAGGGGGGGGACATTCAGTACTTC.

In its sample, this clonotype was seen a few times. This rearrangement joins TRBV20-1 to TRBJ1-6; a weak D match, TRBD1 (6 bases). CDR1 is DFQATT and CDR2 is SNEGSKA in the germline V gene (reference sequence). V was trimmed by 4 bases and J by 4 bases, leaving 17 bases between them. The CDR3 length is 16 residues. The CDR3: CSATQGRQTYNSPLHF. The CDR3 nucleotides read TGCAGTGCTACCCAGGGGCGGCAGACGTATAATTCACCCCTCCACTTT.

The chain joins TRBV12-3 or TRBV12-4 to TRBJ1-1, with a tentative D call TRBD1 (5 bases). V lost 6 bases, J lost 3 bases, and 11 bases lay in between. The CDR3 covers 13 residues. CDR3 sequence reads: CASRGAGDTEAFF. The CDR3 DNA is TGTGCCAGCAGAGGGGCGGGGGACACTGAAGCTTTCTTT.

This clonotype has only a few counts. The chain has TRBV29-1 and TRBJ2-5, with D unclear. The CDR3 has 13 amino acids. Looked up from germline, CDR1 is SQVTM and CDR2 is ANQGSEA. The V gene lost 7 bases and the J gene lost 1 base, with 13 bases spanning the gap. CDR3 DNA sequence: TGCAGCGCCACCCGGTCCGGCCAAGAGACCCAGTACTTC. This gives the protein CSATRSGQETQYF.

The chain couples TRBV20-1 to TRBJ2-3; TRBD1 is a possible D gene (5 bases). Germline V gives CDR1 DFQATT, CDR2 SNEGSKA (reference sequence). This CDR3 region has 12 residues. CDR3 bases: TGCTCCCTTGGGGCTAGCACAGATACGCAGTATTTT. Protein: CSLGASTDTQYF.

This chain uses TRBV20-1 with TRBJ2-5; a weak D match, TRBD2 (5 bases). CDR1 is DFQATT, CDR2 SNEGSKA, per germline (reference sequence). Trimming removed 0 bases from V and 3 bases from J, with 11 bases in between. CDR3 length: 14 amino acids. CDR3 sequence: CSARDALGEETQYF. The CDR3 nucleotides read TGCAGTGCTAGAGATGCACTAGGAGAAGAGACCCAGTACTTC.

This clonotype showed up just a few times. The chain carries TRBV5-1 and TRBJ2-3; TRBD2 matches 7 bases. V dropped 5 bases and J dropped 3; count of bases not matched to a gene: 9. Germline loops: CDR1 SGHRS, CDR2 YFSETQ. This CDR3 has 15 amino acids. As DNA, the CDR3 is TGCGCCAGCAGGCCTCTAGCGGATAAGACAGATACGCAGTATTTT. Translated: CASRPLADKTDTQYF.